A selection of T cell receptor beta chains follows, all from one sample in a study of cytomegalovirus exposure and HLA in healthy donors. The data were produced by immunoSEQ multiplex PCR, yet TCRdb's version contains in-frame clones alone and is incomplete. In the table there are about 140,000 clones, 88% of which are singletons. The sample taken for sequencing was PBMCs. Every receptor here comes from a woman between 40 and 50 years old in good health and CMV-seronegative. The CDR3 runs from the conserved cysteine through the conserved F or W. The D gene is left open where the match is weak. The listing skips clone size in some rows; elsewhere it reads once, few, many or a size class.

J gene: TRBJ2-7; V gene: TRBV9; D gene: TRBD1; clone size: few; CDR3 protein: CASSPGGYEQYF; CDR3 DNA: TGTGCCAGCAGCCCAGGGGGCTACGAGCAGTACTTC
J gene: TRBJ1-5; V gene: TRBV5-6; D gene: NA; clone size: NA; CDR3 protein: CASSSGGKFQPQHF; CDR3 DNA: TGTGCCAGCAGCTCCGGGGGGAAGTTTCAGCCCCAGCATTTT
J gene: TRBJ2-3; V gene: TRBV20-1; D gene: TRBD2; clone size: NA; CDR3 protein: CRLAGGPFGF; CDR3 DNA: TGCAGACTAGCGGGAGGGCCTTTCGGTTTT
J gene: TRBJ2-1; V gene: TRBV6-6; D gene: TRBD2; clone size: NA; CDR3 protein: CASKGGSGNNEQFF; CDR3 DNA: TGTGCCAGCAAGGGCGGGAGTGGTAACAATGAGCAGTTCTTC
J gene: TRBJ2-7; V gene: TRBV5-6; D gene: TRBD2; clone size: NA; CDR3 protein: CASSLGAGVLSYEQYF; CDR3 DNA: TGTGCCAGCAGCCTCGGGGCGGGGGTTCTTTCCTACGAGCAGTACTTC
J gene: TRBJ2-7; V gene: TRBV29-1; D gene: TRBD1; clone size: NA; CDR3 protein: CSTLDRGNEQYF; CDR3 DNA: TGCAGCACCTTGGACAGGGGAAACGAGCAGTACTTC
J gene: TRBJ1-2; V gene: TRBV6-9; D gene: TRBD1; clone size: NA; CDR3 protein: CARNRKGDSPFDGYTF; CDR3 DNA: TGTGCCAGAAACCGAAAGGGGGACAGCCCATTTGATGGCTACACCTTC
J gene: TRBJ2-7; V gene: TRBV19; D gene: TRBD2; clone size: NA; CDR3 protein: CASSMRTSGTYEQYF; CDR3 DNA: TGTGCCAGTAGTATGAGAACTAGCGGCACCTACGAGCAGTACTTC
J gene: TRBJ2-3; V gene: TRBV5-1; D gene: TRBD2; clone size: NA; CDR3 protein: CASSLGASGNTDTQYF; CDR3 DNA: TGCGCCAGCAGCTTGGGGGCTAGCGGGAACACAGATACGCAGTATTTT
J gene: TRBJ2-3; V gene: TRBV5-4; D gene: NA; clone size: NA; CDR3 protein: CASSPGQGDTQYF; CDR3 DNA: TGTGCCAGCAGTCCGGGACAAGGTGATACGCAGTATTTT
J gene: TRBJ1-3; V gene: TRBV5-5; D gene: NA; clone size: NA; CDR3 protein: CASSLDRRLSGNTIYF; CDR3 DNA: TGTGCCAGCAGCTTGGACAGGCGGTTAAGTGGAAACACCATATATTTT
J gene: TRBJ2-5; V gene: TRBV7-2; D gene: NA; clone size: once; CDR3 protein: CASSLGRGETQYF; CDR3 DNA: TGTGCCAGCAGCTTAGGGAGGGGAGAGACCCAGTACTTC
J gene: TRBJ2-7; V gene: TRBV6-5; D gene: TRBD1; clone size: NA; CDR3 protein: CASRTTGGSYEQYF; CDR3 DNA: TGTGCCAGCAGGACTACAGGGGGTAGCTACGAGCAGTACTTC
J gene: TRBJ2-3; V gene: TRBV6-6; D gene: NA; clone size: NA; CDR3 protein: CASSYPAGIADTQYF; CDR3 DNA: TGTGCCAGCAGTTACCCGGCAGGGATAGCAGATACGCAGTATTTT
J gene: TRBJ2-3; V gene: TRBV27; D gene: NA; clone size: NA; CDR3 protein: CASRGTSTDTQYF; CDR3 DNA: TGTGCCAGCAGAGGGACTAGCACAGATACGCAGTATTTT
J gene: TRBJ1-4; V gene: TRBV11-3; D gene: TRBD1; clone size: NA; CDR3 protein: CASGPYGTANEKLFF; CDR3 DNA: TGTGCCAGCGGGCCCTATGGGACAGCTAATGAAAAACTGTTTTTT
J gene: TRBJ2-1; V gene: TRBV19; D gene: TRBD1; clone size: NA; CDR3 protein: CASSKGLGQVSYNEQFF; CDR3 DNA: TGTGCCAGTAGTAAGGGTTTGGGACAGGTTTCCTACAATGAGCAGTTCTTC
J gene: TRBJ2-7; V gene: TRBV2; D gene: NA; clone size: NA; CDR3 protein: CASSDTVSVSYEQYF; CDR3 DNA: TGTGCCAGCAGTGATACTGTATCTGTATCCTACGAGCAGTACTTC
J gene: TRBJ1-1; V gene: TRBV5-8; D gene: NA; clone size: few; CDR3 protein: CASSLAPYQGDTEAFF; CDR3 DNA: TGTGCCAGCAGCTTGGCACCCTACCAGGGTGACACTGAAGCTTTCTTT
J gene: TRBJ1-5; V gene: TRBV28; D gene: NA; clone size: NA; CDR3 protein: CASNPGIMGNQPQHF; CDR3 DNA: TGTGCCAGCAACCCGGGAATTATGGGCAATCAGCCCCAGCATTTT
J gene: TRBJ2-7; V gene: TRBV2; D gene: NA; clone size: NA; CDR3 protein: CASSEPGVLSYEQYF; CDR3 DNA: TGTGCCAGCAGTGAACCGGGGGTGCTCTCCTACGAGCAGTACTTC
J gene: TRBJ2-2; V gene: TRBV30; D gene: TRBD2; clone size: NA; CDR3 protein: CAWRGLAENTGELFF; CDR3 DNA: TGTGCCTGGAGAGGGCTAGCGGAGAACACCGGGGAGCTGTTTTTT
J gene: TRBJ2-7; V gene: TRBV18; D gene: NA; clone size: NA; CDR3 protein: CASSPQSLGPGSAYEQYF; CDR3 DNA: TGTGCCAGCTCACCTCAAAGTTTGGGTCCGGGGTCCGCCTACGAGCAGTACTTC
J gene: TRBJ2-1; V gene: TRBV6-5; D gene: TRBD1; clone size: NA; CDR3 protein: CASSYSLDRGGDEQFF; CDR3 DNA: TGTGCCAGCAGTTACTCCCTGGACAGGGGAGGCGATGAGCAGTTCTTC
J gene: TRBJ2-5; V gene: TRBV5-1; D gene: TRBD2; clone size: NA; CDR3 protein: CASSLFLAGGPGQETQYF; CDR3 DNA: TGCGCCAGCAGCTTGTTCCTAGCGGGAGGGCCGGGACAAGAGACCCAGTACTTC
J gene: TRBJ2-1; V gene: TRBV7-8; D gene: TRBD1; clone size: NA; CDR3 protein: CASMRDRVDEQFF; CDR3 DNA: TGTGCCAGCATGCGGGACAGGGTTGATGAGCAGTTCTTC
J gene: TRBJ2-7; V gene: TRBV5-1; D gene: TRBD2; clone size: NA; CDR3 protein: CASSPYSSGSSYEQYF; CDR3 DNA: TGCGCCAGCAGCCCCTACTCGAGCGGGAGCTCCTACGAGCAGTACTTC
J gene: TRBJ2-7; V gene: TRBV7-2; D gene: TRBD2; clone size: NA; CDR3 protein: CASSFSAAGGEIGQYF; CDR3 DNA: TGTGCCAGCAGCTTTTCGGCAGCGGGAGGAGAAATTGGGCAGTACTTC
J gene: TRBJ2-2; V gene: TRBV14; D gene: TRBD2; clone size: NA; CDR3 protein: CASSQLREGDTGELFF; CDR3 DNA: TGTGCCAGCAGCCAACTGCGGGAGGGGGACACCGGGGAGCTGTTTTTT
J gene: TRBJ2-3; V gene: TRBV5-1; D gene: NA; clone size: NA; CDR3 protein: CASSLAEGATQYF; CDR3 DNA: TGCGCCAGCAGCTTGGCCGAAGGGGCTACGCAGTATTTT
J gene: TRBJ2-1; V gene: TRBV29-1; D gene: NA; clone size: NA; CDR3 protein: CSVEVPRGVGTYNEQFF; CDR3 DNA: TGCAGCGTTGAAGTCCCCAGGGGGGTGGGAACCTACAATGAGCAGTTCTTC
J gene: TRBJ2-7; V gene: TRBV10-2; D gene: TRBD2; clone size: NA; CDR3 protein: CASSNEAGTYEQYF; CDR3 DNA: TGCGCCAGCAGTAATGAAGCGGGAACTTACGAGCAGTACTTC
J gene: TRBJ2-3; V gene: TRBV2; D gene: NA; clone size: NA; CDR3 protein: CASSGQRDTQYF; CDR3 DNA: TGTGCCAGCAGTGGACAGAGAGATACGCAGTATTTT
J gene: TRBJ2-7; V gene: TRBV5-5; D gene: NA; clone size: NA; CDR3 protein: CASSLSLPGEQYF; CDR3 DNA: TGTGCCAGCAGCTTGAGTCTACCGGGAGAGCAGTACTTC
J gene: TRBJ1-3; V gene: TRBV7-9; D gene: NA; clone size: NA; CDR3 protein: CASSLLSPVLSGNTIYF; CDR3 DNA: TGTGCCAGCAGCTTATTGAGTCCGGTACTGTCTGGAAACACCATATATTTT
J gene: TRBJ2-4; V gene: TRBV28; D gene: NA; clone size: NA; CDR3 protein: CASSLARDVKNIQYF; CDR3 DNA: TGTGCCAGCAGTTTAGCGCGGGATGTCAAAAACATTCAGTACTTC
J gene: TRBJ2-3; V gene: TRBV7-6; D gene: NA; clone size: NA; CDR3 protein: CASSLGSRDTQYF; CDR3 DNA: TGTGCCAGCAGCCTCGGATCTAGAGATACGCAGTATTTT
J gene: TRBJ1-4; V gene: TRBV28; D gene: TRBD1; clone size: NA; CDR3 protein: CASSLGQGEKLFF; CDR3 DNA: TGTGCCAGCAGTTTAGGACAGGGCGAAAAACTGTTTTTT
J gene: TRBJ1-5; V gene: TRBV7-2; D gene: NA; clone size: NA; CDR3 protein: CASSLIAQVGQPQHF; CDR3 DNA: TGTGCCAGCAGCTTAATCGCACAGGTCGGTCAGCCCCAGCATTTT
J gene: TRBJ2-7; V gene: TRBV6-1; D gene: TRBD2; clone size: NA; CDR3 protein: CAGSGGSYEQYF; CDR3 DNA: TGTGCCGGTAGCGGGGGTTCCTACGAGCAGTACTTC
J gene: TRBJ2-1; V gene: TRBV27; D gene: NA; clone size: NA; CDR3 protein: CASSLAGWGYNEQFF; CDR3 DNA: TGTGCCAGCAGTCTGGCGGGATGGGGCTACAATGAGCAGTTCTTC
J gene: TRBJ2-1; V gene: TRBV9; D gene: NA; clone size: NA; CDR3 protein: CASSPLGGSYNEQFF; CDR3 DNA: TGTGCCAGCAGCCCCCTGGGCGGGTCCTACAATGAGCAGTTCTTC
J gene: TRBJ1-5; V gene: TRBV28; D gene: NA; clone size: NA; CDR3 protein: CASSLTAWAGEQPQHF; CDR3 DNA: TGTGCCAGCAGTTTAACAGCCTGGGCGGGCGAACAGCCCCAGCATTTT
J gene: TRBJ1-1; V gene: TRBV5-1; D gene: NA; clone size: NA; CDR3 protein: CASSYMGGGGGTEAFF; CDR3 DNA: TGCGCCAGCAGCTACATGGGTGGTGGGGGAGGGACTGAAGCTTTCTTT
J gene: TRBJ1-1; V gene: TRBV2; D gene: TRBD1; clone size: few; CDR3 protein: CASTPGQVRTEAFF; CDR3 DNA: TGTGCCAGCACTCCGGGACAGGTGAGGACTGAAGCTTTCTTT
J gene: TRBJ2-7; V gene: TRBV7-9; D gene: NA; clone size: NA; CDR3 protein: CASSLGGGSGYEQYF; CDR3 DNA: TGTGCCAGCAGCCTAGGGGGTGGAAGCGGGTACGAGCAGTACTTC
J gene: TRBJ2-5; V gene: TRBV10-3; D gene: NA; clone size: NA; CDR3 protein: CAISESLAGAQETQYF; CDR3 DNA: TGTGCCATCAGTGAGTCCCTGGCAGGTGCACAAGAGACCCAGTACTTC
J gene: TRBJ2-5; V gene: TRBV5-4; D gene: NA; clone size: once; CDR3 protein: CASSFDRPGETQYF; CDR3 DNA: TGTGCCAGCAGCTTCGACAGGCCGGGGGAGACCCAGTACTTC
J gene: TRBJ2-7; V gene: TRBV7-2; D gene: NA; clone size: few; CDR3 protein: CASSFRTGNYEQYF; CDR3 DNA: TGTGCCAGCAGCTTTCGGACGGGGAACTACGAGCAGTACTTC
J gene: TRBJ2-1; V gene: TRBV7-9; D gene: TRBD2; clone size: NA; CDR3 protein: CASSLGLAASYNEQFF; CDR3 DNA: TGTGCCAGCAGCCTAGGACTAGCGGCCTCCTACAATGAGCAGTTCTTC
J gene: TRBJ2-3; V gene: TRBV6-5; D gene: NA; clone size: NA; CDR3 protein: CASSYYQSTDTQYF; CDR3 DNA: TGTGCCAGCAGTTACTACCAGAGCACAGATACGCAGTATTTT
J gene: TRBJ2-7; V gene: TRBV11-3; D gene: NA; clone size: once; CDR3 protein: CASSPVGAGTYEQYF; CDR3 DNA: TGTGCCAGCAGCCCCGTGGGTGCAGGGACCTACGAGCAGTACTTC
J gene: TRBJ1-1; V gene: TRBV11-3; D gene: NA; clone size: NA; CDR3 protein: CASSLAQESPAFF; CDR3 DNA: TGTGCCAGCAGCTTAGCCCAGGAAAGCCCTGCTTTCTTT
J gene: TRBJ2-7; V gene: TRBV10-1; D gene: TRBD2; clone size: NA; CDR3 protein: CASSELGTSGIYEQYF; CDR3 DNA: TGCGCCAGCAGTGAGTTAGGGACTAGCGGGATCTACGAGCAGTACTTC
J gene: TRBJ1-2; V gene: TRBV16; D gene: NA; clone size: NA; CDR3 protein: CASSQSGRANYGYTF; CDR3 DNA: TGTGCCAGCAGCCAATCGGGCCGAGCTAACTATGGCTACACCTTC